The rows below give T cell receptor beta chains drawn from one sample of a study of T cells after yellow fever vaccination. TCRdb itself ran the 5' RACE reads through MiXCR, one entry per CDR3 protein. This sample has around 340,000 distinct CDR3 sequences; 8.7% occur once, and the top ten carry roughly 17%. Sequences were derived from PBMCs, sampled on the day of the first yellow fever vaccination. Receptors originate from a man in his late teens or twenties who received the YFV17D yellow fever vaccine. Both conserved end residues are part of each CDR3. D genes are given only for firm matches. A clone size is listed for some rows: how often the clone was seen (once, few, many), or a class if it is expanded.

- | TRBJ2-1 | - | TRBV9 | TGTGCCAGCAGCGTAGACCCTACTAGTTTTGAACAGTTCTTC | CASSVDPTSFEQFF
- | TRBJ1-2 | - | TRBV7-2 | TGTGCCAGCAGCTATGCCGCCTATGGCTACACCTTC | CASSYAAYGYTF
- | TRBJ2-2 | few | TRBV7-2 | TGTGCCAGCAGCCAAAACTGGGCGAACACCGGGGAGCTGTTTTTT | CASSQNWANTGELFF
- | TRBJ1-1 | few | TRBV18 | TGTGCCAGCTCACCCGCAGGGACCACTGAAGCTTTCTTT | CASSPAGTTEAFF
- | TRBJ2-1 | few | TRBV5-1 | TGCGCCAGCAGCTTGGCCGCGGGATCCTCCTACAATGAGCAGTTCTTC | CASSLAAGSSYNEQFF
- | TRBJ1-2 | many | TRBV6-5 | TGTGCCAGCAGTTACTCGACTGGGACATCGGGTGGCTACACCTTC | CASSYSTGTSGGYTF
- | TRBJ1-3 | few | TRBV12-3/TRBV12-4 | TGTGCCAGCAGTTTTTCGTGGGGAAACACCATATATTTT | CASSFSWGNTIYF
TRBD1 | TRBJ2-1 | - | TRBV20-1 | TGCAGTGCTGCAAGGCACAGGGGGCGGAATGAGCAGTTCTTC | CSAARHRGRNEQFF
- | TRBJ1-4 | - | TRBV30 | TGTGCCTGGAGTCACTTCCCTCTTCGAGGTGAAAAACTGTTTTTT | CAWSHFPLRGEKLFF
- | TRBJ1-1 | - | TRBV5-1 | TGCGCCAGCAGCTTGTCGGGGAGTGACACTGAAGCTTTCTTT | CASSLSGSDTEAFF
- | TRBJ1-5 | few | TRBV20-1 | TGCAGTGCTAGTGACAGATATAGCAATCAGCCCCAGCATTTT | CSASDRYSNQPQHF
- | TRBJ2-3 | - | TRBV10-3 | TGTGCCATCAGTGAAGCGACCTTCCTGGCAGATACGCAGTATTTT | CAISEATFLADTQYF
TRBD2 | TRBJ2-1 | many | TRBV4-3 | TGCGCCAGCAGCCAAGTGGGAGGGTTTAGGTACAATGAGCAGTTCTTC | CASSQVGGFRYNEQFF
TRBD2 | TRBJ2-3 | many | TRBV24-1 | TGTGCCACCAGTGATGCAAGACTAGCGGTGACAGATACGCAGTATTTT | CATSDARLAVTDTQYF
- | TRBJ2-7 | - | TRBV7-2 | TGTGCCAGCAGTTGGGGATCGTACGAGCAGTACTTC | CASSWGSYEQYF
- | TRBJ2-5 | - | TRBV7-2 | TGTGCCAGCAGCTTCCAGGGGTTAGGTGAGACCCAGTACTTC | CASSFQGLGETQYF
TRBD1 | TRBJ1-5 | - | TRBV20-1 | TGCAGTGCTAGACCAGGGGGGAGCAATCAGCCCCAGCATTTT | CSARPGGSNQPQHF
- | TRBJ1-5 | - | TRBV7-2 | TGTGCCAGCAGCTCAGACCTCTATAGCAATCAGCCCCAGCATTTT | CASSSDLYSNQPQHF
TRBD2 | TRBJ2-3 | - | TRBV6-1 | TGTGCCAGCAGCCCCCCGGGAGGGGCAGATACGCAGTATTTT | CASSPPGGADTQYF
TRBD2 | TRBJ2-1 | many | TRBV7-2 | TGTGCCAGCAGCTTAGTAGCTAGCGGCAATGAGCAGTTCTTC | CASSLVASGNEQFF
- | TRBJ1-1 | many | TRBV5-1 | TGCGCCAGCAGCTTGGAAGGCCCTGAAGCTTTCTTT | CASSLEGPEAFF
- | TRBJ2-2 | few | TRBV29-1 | TGCAGCGTCGGACAGCCCGGGGAGCTGTTTTTT | CSVGQPGELFF
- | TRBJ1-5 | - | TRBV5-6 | TGTGCCAGCAGCTTGTTGCGACTCGATAGCAATCAGCCCCAGCATTTT | CASSLLRLDSNQPQHF
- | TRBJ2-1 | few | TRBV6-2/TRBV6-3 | TGTGCCAGCAGTTACTCGCAGGGGGGCTCCTACAATGAGCAGTTCTTC | CASSYSQGGSYNEQFF
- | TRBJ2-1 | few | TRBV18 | TGTGCCAGCTCACCACGGACAGCCCCCTACAATGAGCAGTTCTTC | CASSPRTAPYNEQFF
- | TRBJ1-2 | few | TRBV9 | TGTGCCAGCAGTCAGGTTTCGGTCTACACCTTC | CASSQVSVYTF
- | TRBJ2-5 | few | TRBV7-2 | TGTGCCAGCAGCTGGCGTGCGGACAGCCAAGAGACCCAGTACTTC | CASSWRADSQETQYF
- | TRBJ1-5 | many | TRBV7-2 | TGTGCCAGCAGCTTAGCCTCTGGGCATCAGCCCCAGCATTTT | CASSLASGHQPQHF
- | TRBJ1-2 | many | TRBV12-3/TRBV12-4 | TGTGCCAGCACCTTTCGGCCTAACTATGGCTACACCTTC | CASTFRPNYGYTF
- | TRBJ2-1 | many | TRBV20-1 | TGCAGTGCTAGTCGCGGCTCCTACAATGAGCAGTTCTTC | CSASRGSYNEQFF
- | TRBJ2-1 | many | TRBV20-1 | TGCAGTGCTAGAGAGGTTGGAAGGTACGACTCGTGGGATGAGCAGTTCTTC | CSAREVGRYDSWDEQFF
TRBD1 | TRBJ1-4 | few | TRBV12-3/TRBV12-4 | TGTGCCAGCAGTTTCGCAGGGGGGACTAATGAAAAACTGTTTTTT | CASSFAGGTNEKLFF
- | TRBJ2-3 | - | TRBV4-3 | TGCGCCAGCAGCCAAGAACAAGGACTTGAAACAGATACGCAGTATTTT | CASSQEQGLETDTQYF
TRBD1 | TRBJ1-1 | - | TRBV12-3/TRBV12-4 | TGTGCCAGCAGTCCACGGACAGGGGGAGGAATGAACACTGAAGCTTTCTTT | CASSPRTGGGMNTEAFF
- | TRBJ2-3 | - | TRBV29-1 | TGCAGCGTTGACTCAGATACGCAGTATTTT | CSVDSDTQYF
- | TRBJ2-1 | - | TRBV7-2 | TGTGCCAGCAGCTTATCGAGCGCGGTAGGAAATGAGCAGTTCTTC | CASSLSSAVGNEQFF
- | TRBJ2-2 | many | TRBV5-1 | TGCGCCAGCAGCTTGGCCGGACCTGAAACCGGGGAGCTGTTTTTT | CASSLAGPETGELFF
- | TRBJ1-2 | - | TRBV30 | TGTGCCTGGAGTGCAGCCCCAACTCCTTGGTATGGCTACACCTTC | CAWSAAPTPWYGYTF
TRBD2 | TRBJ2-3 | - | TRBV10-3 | TGTGCCATCAGTGAGTCGAGTAGCGGGGGGCAACCAACAGATACGCAGTATTTT | CAISESSSGGQPTDTQYF
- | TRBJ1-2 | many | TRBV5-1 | TGCGCCAGCAGCGGGCTTCGGGACGGCTATGGCTACACCTTC | CASSGLRDGYGYTF
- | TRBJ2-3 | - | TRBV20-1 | TGCAGTGCTAGACGACGGGGGTCCACAGATACGCAGTATTTT | CSARRRGSTDTQYF
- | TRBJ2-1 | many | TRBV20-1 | TGCAGTGCCGATGCGCGCAGGGGCAACAATGAGCAGTTCTTC | CSADARRGNNEQFF
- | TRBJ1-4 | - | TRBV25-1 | TGTGCCAGCAGTGAAAACCCCTCCCGGGGACGCTCGGGAAAACTGTTTTTT | CASSENPSRGRSGKLFF
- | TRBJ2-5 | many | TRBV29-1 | TGCAGCGTCCGGTGGCAAATCCAAGAGACCCAGTACTTC | CSVRWQIQETQYF
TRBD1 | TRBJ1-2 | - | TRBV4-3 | TGCGCCAGCAGCCAAGGCGGACAGGGGGCGCTTGGCTACACCTTC | CASSQGGQGALGYTF
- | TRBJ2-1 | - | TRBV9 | TGTGCCAGCAGCGTAGGACAGTTTGGGCAGGGCGAGCAGTTCTTC | CASSVGQFGQGEQFF
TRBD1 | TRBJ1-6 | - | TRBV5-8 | TGTGCCAGCACCCCGGGGGAGGGGGCTGGTTCACCCCTCCACTTT | CASTPGEGAGSPLHF
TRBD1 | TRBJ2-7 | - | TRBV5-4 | TGTGCCAGCAGCTTGGGATCGGGACAGGTCTACGAGCAGTACTTC | CASSLGSGQVYEQYF
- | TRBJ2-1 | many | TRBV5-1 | TGCGCCAGCAGCTACAGGCAGGACAATGAGCAGTTCTTC | CASSYRQDNEQFF